The 30 T cell receptor beta chains listed next were all sequenced from one sample in a study of shared clonotypes between healthy human individuals. Data came from immunoSEQ multiplex PCR; TCRdb stores just in-frame clones and leaves some out. The sample contains under 550,000 clones, about 96% of which appear only once. Sequencing was done on a sample of naive CD4+ T cells sorted from blood. Subset of the sample: CD45RA+ positively selected. The receptor source for this set is a woman in her 30s in good health.

The rearrangement joins TRBV5-1 to TRBJ2-1, with TRBD2 identical over 8 bases. Unmatched junction bases numbered 9, after V lost 4 bases and J lost 9 bases. CDR1 is SGHRS and CDR2 is YFSETQ in the germline V gene. The CDR3 has 14 amino acids. The CDR3 sequence: CASSGTSRRSEQFF. The CDR3 coding sequence is TGCGCCAGCAGCGGGACTAGTAGGAGGTCTGAGCAGTTCTTC.

The V call is TRBV9, the J call TRBJ1-2; 8 nucleotides line up with TRBD1. CDR1 is SGDLS and CDR2 is YYNGEE in the germline V gene. J was trimmed by 10 bases and V by 3 bases; bases with no gene match: 5. CDR3 size: 12 residues. The CDR3 reads CASSAQGALYTF. CDR3 bases: TGTGCCAGCAGCGCTCAGGGGGCCCTCTACACCTTC.

This chain's CDR3 is CASRPVAGGGYEQYF. The CDR3, as DNA: TGTGCCAGTAGGCCAGTAGCGGGAGGGGGCTACGAGCAGTACTTC. The chain combines TRBV19 with TRBJ2-7; TRBD2 aligns across 11 bases. CDR1 is LNHDA and CDR2 is SQIVND in the germline V gene (reference sequence). V was clipped by 6 bases and J by 3 bases; unmatched bases: 7. The CDR3 spans 15 residues. The full variable domain, with the rest looked up from reference TRBV19 and TRBJ2-7, is DGGITQSPKYLFRKEGQNVTLSCEQNLNHDAMYWYRQDPGQGLRLIYYSQIVNDFQKGDIAEGYSVSREKKESFPLTVTSAQKNPTAFYLCASRPVAGGGYEQYFGPGTRLTVT.

The chain couples TRBV4-1 to TRBJ1-4, with no clear D. Germline V CDR1 and CDR2: MGHRA, YSYEKL. V lost 4 bases and J 7 bases, leaving 16 bases between the germline ends. The CDR3 contains 15 residues. CDR3 bases: TGCGCCAGCAGCCGTATAGCGGGAGATGTTGAAAAACTGTTTTTT. This codes for CASSRIAGDVEKLFF.

This clone occurred once. This chain joins TRBV27 and TRBJ1-5, with D possibly TRBD1 on 6 matching bases. V was cut by 3 bases and J by 11 bases, with 20 bases left in between. CDR3 size: 15 residues. Germline V gene lookup returns CDR1 MNHEY and CDR2 SMNVEV (reference sequence). The CDR3 here is CASSLGGAPHLAQHF. Here the CDR3 DNA reads TGTGCCAGCAGTTTGGGGGGGGCGCCTCATTTAGCCCAGCATTTT.

V is TRBV14 and J is TRBJ2-5, with 10 nucleotides matching TRBD2. The CDR3 runs 20 residues. V gave up 0 bases and J gave up 1 base; unmatched junction bases: 14. Germline assignment: CDR1 SGHDN and CDR2 FVKESK. The CDR3 region is CASSQERTSGWRAVQETQYF. Written as DNA, the CDR3 is TGTGCCAGCAGCCAAGAGCGGACTAGCGGCTGGCGAGCCGTCCAAGAGACCCAGTACTTC.

This rearrangement joins TRBV4-1 to TRBJ1-2; D remains unclear. Germline V gene lookup returns CDR1 MGHRA and CDR2 YSYEKL. Trimming stripped 1 base from V and 1 base from J, with 10 bases between. This CDR3 contains 15 residues. CDR3 residues: CASSQVVRGNYGYTF. CDR3 sequence (DNA): TGCGCCAGCAGCCAAGTCGTTCGGGGTAACTATGGCTACACCTTC.

This chain connects TRBV7-9 to TRBJ2-7, with D possibly TRBD1 on 5 matching bases. This CDR3 is built from 13 residues. The V end lost 2 bases, the J end lost 2 bases, and 7 bases lay between the germline ends. Per germline, CDR1 SEHNR and CDR2 FQNEAQ (reference sequence). The chain's CDR3 is CASSLQGAYEQYF. CDR3 coding DNA: TGTGCCAGCAGCTTACAGGGTGCCTACGAGCAGTACTTC.

The rearrangement joins TRBV19 to TRBJ1-5, with D uncertain. This CDR3 comprises 17 residues. Germline V gene lookup returns CDR1 LNHDA and CDR2 SQIVND (reference sequence). Deletions cut 2 bases from V and 2 bases from J, with 16 bases between. The CDR3, as DNA: TGTGCCAGTAGTATATTCGCGGGGAGAGATGGCAATCAGCCCCAGCATTTT. Residues: CASSIFAGRDGNQPQHF.

The chain employs TRBV7-4 and TRBJ1-2; the D is unclear. The germline V gene has CDR1 SGHVT and CDR2 SQSDAQ. V was shortened by 4 bases and J by 8 bases, with 23 bases between the two germline ends. The CDR3 has 16 residues. In DNA, the CDR3 is TGTGCCAGCAGCTCGACCGGGATCATCCTCGGCAGGGGCTACACCTTC. Amino acid sequence: CASSSTGIILGRGYTF.

V is TRBV5-8 and J is TRBJ2-7; TRBD1 matches at 10 bases. Germline CDR1 reads SGHTS; CDR2 reads YDEGEE. After removal of 4 bases from V and 4 bases from J, the junction contained 5 bases not matched to a gene. The CDR3 has 14 residues. The CDR3 protein is CASSIRDRGYEQYF. CDR3 DNA: TGTGCCAGCAGCATCCGGGACAGGGGATACGAGCAGTACTTC.

The J gene is TRBJ2-7, the V gene TRBV28, with 10 bases matching TRBD2. There are 15 residues in the CDR3. Germline CDR1 and CDR2: MDHEN and SYDVKM. V shed 6 bases and J 2 bases; nucleotides not matched to a gene: 7. The DNA for the CDR3 is TGTGCCAGCAGGCCCGGCAGCGGGAGGGCCTACGAGCAGTACTTC. This encodes CASRPGSGRAYEQYF.

The V call is TRBV9, the J call TRBJ2-7; the D is unclear. The V end lost 0 bases, the J end lost 3 bases, and 10 bases lay between the germline ends. This CDR3 contains 14 residues. Looked up from germline, CDR1 is SGDLS and CDR2 is YYNGEE. The CDR3 bases are TGTGCCAGCAGCGTAGAAGACGTTCACTACGAGCAGTACTTC. Translated: CASSVEDVHYEQYF. The entire variable domain, with the rest obtained from reference TRBV9 and TRBJ2-7, is as follows: DSGVTQTPKHLITATGQRVTLRCSPRSGDLSVYWYQQSLDQGLQFLIQYYNGEERAKGNILERFSAQQFPDLHSELNLSSLELGDSALYFCASSVEDVHYEQYFGPGTRLTVT.

This chain uses TRBV27 with TRBJ2-1; TRBD2 matches at 11 bases. The CDR3 runs 17 residues. Losses at the gene ends were 4 bases for V and 6 bases for J; bases not matched to a gene: 11. The germline gives CDR1 MNHEY, CDR2 SMNVEV (reference sequence). The CDR3 protein is CASSWLQLAGDPNEQFF. The CDR3 DNA reads TGTGCCAGCAGTTGGCTCCAACTAGCGGGAGACCCCAATGAGCAGTTCTTC.

This chain links TRBV5-4 with TRBJ1-2, with a tentative D call TRBD1 (6 bases). The CDR3 runs 15 residues. V was pared by 4 bases and J by 4 bases, with 17 bases between. From germline, CDR1 is SGHNT and CDR2 YYREEE (reference sequence). CDR3 residues: CASSRGGEIGYGYTF. In DNA form, the CDR3 reads TGTGCCAGCAGCCGAGGGGGGGAGATCGGCTATGGCTACACCTTC.

The V call is TRBV7-9, the J call TRBJ2-4, with 8 bases lining up with TRBD2. The CDR3 covers 15 residues. The germline V gene encodes CDR1 SEHNR and CDR2 FQNEAQ (reference sequence). V lost 7 bases, J lost 8 bases, and 13 bases stayed unmatched. This chain's CDR3 is CASTRLGSGTDIQYF. CDR3 DNA sequence: TGTGCCAGCACCCGCCTAGGTAGCGGGACGGACATTCAGTACTTC.

The chain links TRBV4-2 to TRBJ2-1; TRBD2 matches at 9 bases. The V gene's germline CDR1 is LGHNA and CDR2 YNFKEQ. This CDR3 has 15 amino acids. The V and J ends lost 4 bases and 7 bases, in that order; junction bases with no gene match: 8. The CDR3 DNA reads TGTGCCAGCAGCCCTAGCGGGACCCAAGGGAATGAGCAGTTCTTC. As protein: CASSPSGTQGNEQFF.

V is TRBV2 and J is TRBJ2-1; D not resolved. Trimming pared 2 bases from V and 0 bases from J, leaving 8 bases between. The CDR3 length is 15 residues. In germline, CDR1 is SNHLY, CDR2 FYNNEI. CDR3 loop: CASSELGNSYNEQFF. The CDR3 coding sequence is TGTGCCAGCAGTGAATTGGGCAACTCCTACAATGAGCAGTTCTTC.

Regarding this clone: This sample also contains other DNA sequences that code for the same CDR3. The chain recombines TRBV29-1 with TRBJ2-4, with D possibly TRBD2 on 5 matching bases. Germline assignment: CDR1 SQVTM and CDR2 ANQGSEA. This CDR3 contains 14 residues. Between the trimmed V and J ends, which lost 6 bases and 0 bases, there was a span of 12 bases. CDR3 DNA sequence: TGCAGCGTGGCTAGCCGCCTAGCCAAAAACATTCAGTACTTC. This sequence encodes CSVASRLAKNIQYF.

In its sample, this clone was seen once. The CDR3 DNA reads TGTGCCAGCTCACCACCGGCGGGCAGCCACGAGCAGTACTTC. Translating it yields CASSPPAGSHEQYF. This chain uses TRBV18 with TRBJ2-7; weak D call: TRBD2 (5 bases). Looked up from germline, CDR1 is KGHSH and CDR2 is LQKENI. V was trimmed by 0 bases and J by 5 bases, leaving 11 bases between them. CDR3 length: 14 residues.

The J gene is TRBJ2-3, the V gene TRBV7-6; weak D call: TRBD1 (6 bases). The CDR3 contains 15 residues. The germline V gene has CDR1 SGHVS and CDR2 FNYEAQ. V was clipped by 5 bases and J by 2 bases, with 14 bases between them. The CDR3 nucleotides are TGTGCCAGCAGCCTCCGACAGGCCGACACAGATACGCAGTATTTT. This gives the protein CASSLRQADTDTQYF.

The chain carries TRBV10-3 and TRBJ1-2, with D unresolved. CDR1 and CDR2 from the germline V gene are ENHRY and SYGVKD. The V end lost 6 bases, the J end lost 8 bases, and 13 bases lay between the germline ends. The length of the CDR3 is 12 residues. CDR3 nucleotide sequence: TGTGCCATCAGAGGACGGGCTATGGGCTACACCTTC. Its translation: CAIRGRAMGYTF.

V gene TRBV30 combines with J gene TRBJ2-3; TRBD1 or TRBD2 may be the D gene (5 bases each). V was trimmed by 1 base and J by 1 base, leaving 15 bases between them. CDR3 length: 16 amino acids. The germline gives CDR1 GTSNPN, CDR2 SVGIG (reference sequence). DNA for the CDR3: TGTGCCTGGAGTGCACAAACGGGACCCCGCACAGATACGCAGTATTTT. Its translation: CAWSAQTGPRTDTQYF.

V gene TRBV5-2 combines with J gene TRBJ2-5. TRBV5-2 is assigned pseudogene status. This CDR3 has 16 residues. The CDR3 DNA sequence: TGCGCCAGCAGCCAAGTAGGGCAGGGACGGCGGGAGACCCAGTACTTC. It specifies CASSQVGQGRRETQYF.

The chain combines TRBV28 with TRBJ2-3; possibly TRBD1 or TRBD2 for D (6 bases each). V was shortened by 5 bases and J by 0 bases, with 15 bases between the two germline ends. The germline V gene encodes CDR1 MDHEN and CDR2 SYDVKM. CDR3 size: 16 residues. The CDR3: CASSPQGLKSTDTQYF. In DNA, the CDR3 is TGTGCCAGCAGTCCACAGGGACTGAAAAGCACAGATACGCAGTATTTT.

This clone was counted once. The gene calls are TRBV4-1 and TRBJ2-1, with D possibly being TRBD2 (6 bases). CDR3 length equals 18 residues. V lost 0 bases and J 8 bases, leaving 23 bases between the germline ends. Germline lookup yields CDR1 MGHRA and CDR2 YSYEKL. CDR3 nucleotide sequence: TGCGCCAGCAGCCAAGATGGTCTAGCGTTAATCAAAATACATGAGCAGTTCTTC. This sequence encodes CASSQDGLALIKIHEQFF.

The chain links TRBV10-3 to TRBJ2-1; TRBD2 aligns across 8 bases. V lost 4 bases and J lost 4; bases outside the gene matches: 6. The germline V gene encodes CDR1 ENHRY and CDR2 SYGVKD. There are 15 residues in the CDR3. CDR3 DNA sequence: TGTGCCATCAGTGGGGGGACTAGGGGGTACAATGAGCAGTTCTTC. Its translation: CAISGGTRGYNEQFF.

The V and J genes are TRBV28 and TRBJ2-7; 9 bases line up with TRBD2. The CDR3 has 14 residues. Trimming at V came to 7 bases and at J to 6 bases, leaving 10 bases not matched to a gene. Germline CDR1 reads MDHEN; CDR2 reads SYDVKM. Here the CDR3 reads CASKLLAGRREQYF. The CDR3 region has the DNA TGTGCCAGCAAACTTCTAGCGGGACGACGCGAGCAGTACTTC.

Remarks on this clone: Germline and junction disagree at one end, which may indicate a read error. The chain is built from TRBV28 and TRBJ1-2, with a possible D match to TRBD1 (6 bases). CDR1 and CDR2 from the germline V gene are MDHEN and SYDVKM. The CDR3 runs 15 residues. The CDR3 bases are TGTGCCAGCTGTTTGGGGGCGGCAAATCGCTATGGCTACACCTTC. Amino acids: CASCLGAANRYGYTF.

The rearrangement joins TRBV21-1 to TRBJ2-7. TRBV21-1 is noted as a pseudogene. There are 16 residues in the CDR3. This CDR3 reads CASTEAGPTIQYEQYF. The CDR3 DNA reads TGTGCCAGCACCGAAGCAGGGCCTACCATTCAATACGAGCAGTACTTC.